This is a list of T cell receptor beta chains from one sample in a study of OX40 agonist ivuxolimab in advanced cancers. Measured with immunoSEQ multiplex PCR; TCRdb has only the in-frame clones, and not every one. Among some 37,000 clones listed, around 73% were seen once. The specimen was CD4+ or CD8+ T cells sorted from blood, collected in a trial of the OX40 agonist ivuxolimab. The origin of the receptors is an adult with an advanced solid tumor such as melanoma, head and neck, liver or kidney cancer. CDR3s include the opening cysteine and the closing phenylalanine or tryptophan. Fields, in order: clone size, V gene, D gene, J gene, CDR3 protein, CDR3 DNA. The D gene is left open where the match is weak. Size values are once, few and many counts, or a class for expanded clones, and some rows have none.

size: .
V: TRBV29-1
D: TRBD1
J: TRBJ2-7
CDR3: CSVEDRTGWEQYF
DNA: TGCAGCGTTGAAGATCGGACAGGTTGGGAGCAGTACTTC

size: .
V: TRBV29-1
D: .
J: TRBJ2-7
CDR3: CSVEGGYGYEQYF
DNA: TGCAGCGTTGAAGGAGGGTATGGTTACGAGCAGTACTTC

size: .
V: TRBV28
D: TRBD2
J: TRBJ2-3
CDR3: CASSLQRERADTQYF
DNA: TGTGCCAGCAGTTTGCAGCGGGAGCGCGCAGATACGCAGTATTTT

size: .
V: TRBV29-1
D: TRBD1
J: TRBJ2-1
CDR3: CSVEDLGTGNEQFF
DNA: TGCAGCGTTGAAGATCTCGGGACAGGGAATGAGCAGTTCTTC

size: once
V: TRBV9
D: TRBD2
J: TRBJ2-1
CDR3: CASSGTGTSGRAYNEQFF
DNA: TGTGCCAGCAGCGGAACCGGGACTAGCGGGAGAGCATACAATGAGCAGTTCTTC

size: .
V: TRBV9
D: TRBD2
J: TRBJ2-3
CDR3: CASSVLAGGITDTQYF
DNA: TGTGCCAGCAGCGTCCTAGCGGGAGGGATCACAGATACGCAGTATTTT

size: .
V: TRBV7-8
D: TRBD1
J: TRBJ1-5
CDR3: CASSLRLGRTGNQPQHF
DNA: TGTGCCAGCAGCTTACGACTCGGGAGGACAGGGAATCAGCCCCAGCATTTT

size: .
V: TRBV5-8
D: .
J: TRBJ2-3
CDR3: CASSWGAGDTDTQYF
DNA: TGTGCCAGCAGCTGGGGTGCAGGAGACACAGATACGCAGTATTTT

size: .
V: TRBV4-1
D: .
J: TRBJ1-2
CDR3: CASSQRWGDPYGYTF
DNA: TGCGCCAGCAGCCAACGGTGGGGCGACCCCTATGGCTACACCTTC

size: .
V: TRBV28
D: TRBD1
J: TRBJ2-5
CDR3: CASSPLRDRVVEQYF
DNA: TGTGCCAGCAGTCCGCTCCGGGACAGGGTGGTGGAGCAGTACTTC

size: .
V: TRBV4-1
D: TRBD1
J: TRBJ1-5
CDR3: CASSQAGTANQPQHF
DNA: TGCGCCAGCAGCCAAGCCGGGACAGCGAATCAGCCCCAGCATTTT

size: .
V: TRBV7-9
D: .
J: TRBJ2-1
CDR3: CASSFSSANEQFF
DNA: TGTGCCAGCAGCTTCTCTAGCGCAAATGAGCAGTTCTTC

size: .
V: TRBV2
D: TRBD1
J: TRBJ2-7
CDR3: CASSEVDRVYEQYF
DNA: TGTGCCAGCAGTGAAGTGGACAGGGTATACGAGCAGTACTTC

size: .
V: TRBV7-9
D: TRBD2
J: TRBJ2-1
CDR3: CASSLVAGEWNEQFF
DNA: TGTGCCAGCAGCTTAGTAGCGGGAGAGTGGAATGAGCAGTTCTTC

size: .
V: TRBV5-1
D: TRBD1
J: TRBJ2-5
CDR3: CASSGGTGEETQYF
DNA: TGCGCCAGCAGCGGCGGGACAGGAGAAGAGACCCAGTACTTC